This T cell receptor (beta chain) was sequenced for a study of T cell responses to AZD1222 COVID-19 vaccine. Across the study: Pooled together were second doses at about 4 or about 12 weeks.

There are 15 residues in the CDR3. Germline CDR1 and CDR2: MDHEN and SYDVKM. Trimming left V 5 bases short and J 0 bases short, with 13 bases between. Assay: immunoSEQ multiplex PCR; the TCRdb copy retains only in-frame clones and omits some. The repertoire holds about 150,000 clones, with less than 90% as singletons. The origin of this receptor is an adult in good health. The sample in question was peripheral blood, obtained on day 0 of AZD1222 vaccination. The chain joins TRBV28 to TRBJ1-1; D is ambiguous. CDR3 sequence reads: CASSLPGAMNTEAFF. The CDR3 bases are TGTGCCAGCAGTCTTCCGGGCGCCATGAACACTGAAGCTTTCTTT.